This T cell receptor beta chain was sequenced during a study of somatic mutations in cytotoxic T cells in rheumatoid arthritis. CDR1 SGHRS and CDR2 YFSETQ come from the germline V gene. The ends were cut back, 5 bases at V and 0 bases at J, with 11 bases in the middle. There are 15 residues in the CDR3. Measured with immunoSEQ multiplex PCR; TCRdb has only the in-frame clones, and not every one. The repertoire holds several thousand clones, nearly 80% seen once, with 4.5% to 6% in the top ten. The genes are TRBV5-1 and TRBJ1-4; no reliable D call. Sequenced input: CD8+ T cells sorted from blood. The TCR was taken from an adult with rheumatoid arthritis. The CDR3 spells CASRSAGSTNEKLFF. The CDR3 DNA reads TGCGCCAGCAGATCGGCGGGGTCAACTAATGAAAAACTGTTTTTT.